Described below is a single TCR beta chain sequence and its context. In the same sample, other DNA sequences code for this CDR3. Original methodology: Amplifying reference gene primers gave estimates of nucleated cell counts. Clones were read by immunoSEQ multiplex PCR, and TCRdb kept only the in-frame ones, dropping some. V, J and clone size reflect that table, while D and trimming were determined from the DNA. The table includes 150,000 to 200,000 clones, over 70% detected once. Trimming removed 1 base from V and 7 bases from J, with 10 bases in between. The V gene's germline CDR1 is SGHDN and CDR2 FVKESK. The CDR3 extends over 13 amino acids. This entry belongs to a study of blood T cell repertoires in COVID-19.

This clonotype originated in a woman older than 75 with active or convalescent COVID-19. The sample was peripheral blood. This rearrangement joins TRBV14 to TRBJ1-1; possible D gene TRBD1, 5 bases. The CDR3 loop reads CASSQVGGGEAFF. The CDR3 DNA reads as TGTGCCAGCAGCCAAGTGGGCGGGGGTGAAGCTTTCTTT. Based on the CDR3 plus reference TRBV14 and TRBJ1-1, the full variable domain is EAGVTQFPSHSVIEKGQTVTLRCDPISGHDNLYWYRRVMGKEIKFLLHFVKESKQDESGMPNNRFLAERTGGTYSTLKVQPAELEDSGVYFCASSQVGGGEAFFGQGTRLTVV.